The 29 T cell receptor beta chains listed next were all sequenced from one sample in a study of T cell responses to AZD1222 COVID-19 vaccine. Profiled with immunoSEQ multiplex PCR; TCRdb holds only in-frame clones, not every one. The data hold 150,000 or so clones, with about 92% observed a single time. Sequenced material: peripheral blood, taken 28 days after the second AZD1222 dose. The source of these receptors is an adult who received the AZD1222 COVID-19 vaccine.

J is TRBJ2-7 and V is TRBV4-3; 9 bases are shared with TRBD2. CDR3 length: 18 amino acids. Unmatched junction bases numbered 14, after V lost 2 bases and J lost 3 bases. Per germline, CDR1 LGHNA and CDR2 YSLEER. The chain's CDR3 is CASSQRWGSGSSVYEQYF. Here the CDR3 DNA reads TGCGCCAGCAGCCAAAGATGGGGTAGCGGGAGTTCGGTCTACGAGCAGTACTTC.

This clone was picked up one time. The CDR3 sequence: CASSQDRQGAVTEAFF. CDR3 DNA: TGCGCCAGCAGCCAAGATAGGCAGGGGGCGGTAACTGAAGCTTTCTTT. The chain links TRBV4-1 to TRBJ1-1; 8 bases line up with TRBD1. This CDR3 contains 16 residues. After removal of 0 bases from V and 5 bases from J, the junction contained 8 bases not matched to a gene. Per germline, CDR1 MGHRA and CDR2 YSYEKL.

The genes are TRBV19 and TRBJ1-5, with D possibly being TRBD1 (6 bases). The V end was cut by 2 bases, the J end by 1 base, with 12 bases between. The CDR3 is 16 amino acids. Germline assignment: CDR1 LNHDA and CDR2 SQIVND (reference sequence). The CDR3 DNA follows: TGTGCCAGTAGTATATTCGGGGGCCTCAGCAATCAGCCCCAGCATTTT. Its protein is CASSIFGGLSNQPQHF.

The chain employs TRBV7-9 and TRBJ1-3; 9 bases align to TRBD1. The germline CDR1 and CDR2 sequences are SEHNR and FQNEAQ (reference sequence). Losses at the gene ends were 5 bases for V and 4 bases for J; bases not matched to a gene: 6. This CDR3 has 15 amino acids. Here the CDR3 reads CASSLPDRGGNTIYF. The CDR3 DNA is TGTGCCAGCAGCCTACCGGACAGGGGCGGAAACACCATATATTTT.

The CDR3 DNA is TGTGCCAGCAGCTTGTCCGGCTACAATGAGCAGTTCTTC. Its protein product is CASSLSGYNEQFF. The chain carries TRBV11-3 and TRBJ2-1; no reliable D call. Looked up from germline, CDR1 is SGHNT and CDR2 is YENEEA. The CDR3 runs 13 residues. With 3 bases removed from V and 3 bases from J, the gap between germline ends came to 6 bases.

The J gene is TRBJ1-6, the V gene TRBV5-4; 8 positions agree with TRBD1. The V gene's germline CDR1 is SGHNT and CDR2 YYREEE (reference sequence). This CDR3 contains 13 residues. The J segment lost 9 bases and the V segment lost 4 bases, leaving 3 bases of the junction unmatched. The DNA of the CDR3 is TGTGCCAGCAGCCCCGACAGGGGTTCACCCCTCCACTTT. It encodes CASSPDRGSPLHF.

This clone was counted a few times. The gene calls are TRBV28 and TRBJ1-6, with D possibly matching TRBD1 (6 bases). CDR1 is MDHEN and CDR2 is SYDVKM in the germline V gene. Trimming stripped 5 bases from V and 2 bases from J, with 19 bases between. The CDR3 covers 18 residues. Here the CDR3 reads CASSLQPRGPPYNSPLHF. CDR3 sequence (DNA): TGTGCCAGCAGTCTACAGCCCAGGGGTCCTCCCTATAATTCACCCCTCCACTTT.

This sequence joins TRBV2 and TRBJ1-2; D uncertain. V was cut by 6 bases and J by 4 bases, with 12 bases left in between. Germline V gene data show CDR1 as SNHLY and CDR2 as FYNNEI. The CDR3 has 13 amino acids. The CDR3 spells CASRLEALYGYTF. For the CDR3, the DNA is TGTGCCAGCAGGCTCGAGGCGCTCTATGGCTACACCTTC. Filled out from reference TRBV2 and TRBJ1-2, the complete variable domain reads EPEVTQTPSHQVTQMGQEVILRCVPISNHLYFYWYRQILGQKVEFLVSFYNNEISEKSEIFDDQFSVERPDGSNFTLKIRSTKLEDSAMYFCASRLEALYGYTFGSGTRLTVV.

This clone appeared once. The chain has TRBV10-3 and TRBJ1-3; 8 positions match TRBD1. Losses at the gene ends were 3 bases for V and 3 bases for J; bases not matched to a gene: 7. CDR3 length equals 16 residues. The germline CDR1 and CDR2 sequences are ENHRY and SYGVKD. The DNA for the CDR3 is TGTGCCATCAGTGACCTGCAGGGGGCCTTTGGAAACACCATATATTTT. It translates to CAISDLQGAFGNTIYF.

The rearrangement joins TRBV19 to TRBJ2-2; 9 bases are shared with TRBD1. The CDR3 loop spans 15 amino acids. V shed 9 bases and J 2 bases; nucleotides not matched to a gene: 7. Germline V lookup: CDR1 LNHDA, CDR2 SQIVND (reference sequence). This chain's CDR3 is CASNRDRVNTGELFF. Here the CDR3 DNA reads TGTGCCAGCAACCGGGACAGGGTAAACACCGGGGAGCTGTTTTTT.

This clone has a single count. This chain links TRBV11-2 with TRBJ2-3; 7 bases match TRBD2. Germline CDR1 SGHAT, CDR2 FQNNGV. The CDR3 consists of 15 residues. The J segment lost 5 bases and the V segment lost 1 base, leaving 6 bases of the junction unmatched. The CDR3 region is CASSLVGGGGDTQYF. The CDR3 DNA sequence: TGTGCCAGCAGCTTAGTGGGCGGCGGGGGAGATACGCAGTATTTT.

Comment on this clone: Other DNA sequences in this specimen translate into the identical CDR3. The gene calls are TRBV11-3 and TRBJ2-1; 10 bases are a match to TRBD2. Germline V gives CDR1 SGHNT, CDR2 YENEEA. CDR3 size: 15 residues. The V gene end was trimmed by 1 base and the J gene end by 7 bases; junction bases not matched to a gene: 4. For the CDR3, the DNA is TGTGCCAGCAGCTTAGCCAGCGGGAGGGGTAATGAGCAGTTCTTC. This codes for CASSLASGRGNEQFF.

The J gene is TRBJ1-1, the V gene TRBV5-1; 7 bases line up with TRBD1. Germline V gene sequence: CDR1 SGHRS, CDR2 YFSETQ. This CDR3 contains 15 residues. With 0 bases clipped from V and 2 bases from J, the junction kept 4 bases outside the gene matches. The CDR3 sequence is CASSLEEGANTEAFF. In DNA form, the CDR3 reads TGCGCCAGCAGCTTGGAAGAGGGGGCAAACACTGAAGCTTTCTTT. The whole variable domain, remainder taken from reference TRBV5-1 and TRBJ1-1, is KAGVTQTPRYLIKTRGQQVTLSCSPISGHRSVSWYQQTPGQGLQFLFEYFSETQRNKGNFPGRFSGRQFSNSRSEMNVSTLELGDSALYLCASSLEEGANTEAFFGQGTRLTVV.

For the CDR3, the DNA is TGTGCCACCAGCAGACCAGGGACGTCGAACACCGGGGAGCTGTTTTTT. Protein sequence: CATSRPGTSNTGELFF. This rearrangement joins TRBV15 to TRBJ2-2; either TRBD1 or TRBD2 may fit D (5 bases each). The CDR3 is 16 residues long. V lost 2 bases and J lost 0, with 10 bases in between. Per germline, CDR1 LNHNV and CDR2 YYDKDF (reference sequence).

The V and J genes are TRBV19 and TRBJ1-2, with unresolved D. This CDR3 is built from 13 residues. Between the trimmed V and J ends, which lost 7 bases and 0 bases, there was a span of 9 bases. Germline V gene sequence: CDR1 LNHDA, CDR2 SQIVND (reference sequence). The CDR3 coding sequence is TGTGCCAGTACCACAGTACCTAACTATGGCTACACCTTC. Its protein product is CASTTVPNYGYTF.

This clone was picked up one time. The genes are TRBV5-6 and TRBJ1-4; D ambiguous. Per the germline V gene, CDR1 is SGHDT and CDR2 is YYEEEE. The CDR3 is 15 residues long. Trimming removed 0 bases at V and 7 bases at J, with 13 bases between. DNA for the CDR3: TGTGCCAGCAGCTTGGGGCGACCAGTCCCTGAAAAACTGTTTTTT. This codes for CASSLGRPVPEKLFF.

The chain has TRBV4-2 and TRBJ2-3; 8 bases line up with TRBD2. V lost 1 base, J lost 1 base, and 4 bases stayed unmatched. In germline, CDR1 is LGHNA, CDR2 YNFKEQ. This CDR3 is built from 16 residues. CDR3 region: CASSQALAVGTDTQYF. The CDR3 DNA sequence: TGTGCCAGCAGCCAAGCACTAGCGGTAGGCACAGATACGCAGTATTTT.

This sequence joins TRBV7-9 and TRBJ1-3, with 9 bases identical to TRBD1. This CDR3 has 14 residues. Trimming cost V 6 bases and J 2 bases; bases outside gene matches: 2. Germline V CDR1 and CDR2: SEHNR, FQNEAQ (reference sequence). The CDR3 region is CASSRDRAGNTIYF. Written as DNA, the CDR3 is TGTGCCAGCAGTAGGGACAGGGCTGGAAACACCATATATTTT.

This clone has only a few counts. The gene calls are TRBV27 and TRBJ2-5, with 9 bases identical to TRBD2. V shed 5 bases and J 1 base; nucleotides not matched to a gene: 8. This CDR3 region has 16 residues. Germline assignment: CDR1 MNHEY and CDR2 SMNVEV (reference sequence). The CDR3 DNA sequence: TGTGCCAGCAGTCCAATAGCGGGAGTGTTCCAAGAGACCCAGTACTTC. It is translated as CASSPIAGVFQETQYF.

This chain joins TRBV2 and TRBJ1-6; 10 positions agree with TRBD1. Germline-derived CDR1 and CDR2 are SNHLY and FYNNEI. The V segment lost 7 bases and the J segment 7 bases; nucleotides outside the gene matches: 4. The CDR3 totals 14 residues. CDR3 sequence: CASTRDRGNSPLHF. The CDR3 DNA reads as TGTGCCAGCACCAGGGACAGGGGAAATTCACCCCTCCACTTT. The entire variable domain, with the rest obtained from reference TRBV2 and TRBJ1-6, is as follows: EPEVTQTPSHQVTQMGQEVILRCVPISNHLYFYWYRQILGQKVEFLVSFYNNEISEKSEIFDDQFSVERPDGSNFTLKIRSTKLEDSAMYFCASTRDRGNSPLHFGNGTRLTVT.

This chain links TRBV7-2 with TRBJ2-7; the D is unclear. Germline V lookup: CDR1 SGHTA, CDR2 FQGNSA. The CDR3 consists of 14 residues. The V end lost 3 bases, the J end lost 4 bases, and 13 bases lay between the germline ends. The CDR3 loop is CASSFLSRPYEQYF. The DNA for the CDR3 is TGTGCCAGCAGCTTTTTATCCCGGCCATACGAGCAGTACTTC. Full variable domain (outside the CDR3, taken from reference TRBV7-2 and TRBJ2-7): GAGVSQSPSNKVTEKGKDVELRCDPISGHTALYWYRQSLGQGLEFLIYFQGNSAPDKSGLPSDRFSAERTGGSVSTLTIQRTQQEDSAVYLCASSFLSRPYEQYFGPGTRLTVT.

A single count supports this clone. The rearrangement uses TRBV27 and TRBJ1-5, with 7 bases fitting TRBD1. The germline V gene encodes CDR1 MNHEY and CDR2 SMNVEV (reference sequence). The CDR3 consists of 14 residues. V lost 2 bases, J lost 5 bases, and 3 bases stayed unmatched. CDR3 in amino acids: CASSLRGGYQPQHF. For the CDR3, the DNA is TGTGCCAGCAGTTTAAGAGGGGGCTATCAGCCCCAGCATTTT.

The genes are TRBV10-3 and TRBJ2-7; D gene ambiguous. From germline, CDR1 is ENHRY and CDR2 SYGVKD. This CDR3 has 13 amino acids. Trimming stripped 3 bases from V and 0 bases from J, with 6 bases between. The CDR3 nucleotides are TGTGCCATCAGTGAAGTCAGCTCCTACGAGCAGTACTTC. Protein: CAISEVSSYEQYF.

In regard to this clone: One end of the junction is discordant with germline, which a read error may explain. The genes are TRBV28 and TRBJ1-2, with a possible D match to TRBD1 (5 bases). This CDR3 is 11 amino acids long. Germline CDR1 reads MDHEN; CDR2 reads SYDVKM. CDR3 loop: CLVGGNYGYTF. CDR3 in DNA: TGCCTCGTGGGGGGAAACTATGGCTACACCTTC.

The J gene is TRBJ1-3, the V gene TRBV2; tentative D call: TRBD1 (5 bases). CDR1 is SNHLY, CDR2 FYNNEI, per germline. This CDR3 has 14 residues. The V and J ends lost 4 bases and 0 bases respectively, with 7 bases between them. CDR3 protein: CASSGTLSGNTIYF. In nucleotides, the CDR3 is TGTGCCAGCAGTGGGACACTCTCTGGAAACACCATATATTTT.

This rearrangement joins TRBV7-3 to TRBJ2-7; 7 nucleotides match TRBD1. The CDR3 has 15 amino acids. The J segment lost 3 bases and the V segment lost 1 base, leaving 6 bases of the junction unmatched. The germline V gene has CDR1 SGHTA and CDR2 FQGTGA. Here the CDR3 DNA reads TGTGCCAGCAGCTTAAATGGCCCAGGGGGCTACGAGCAGTACTTC. Encoded protein: CASSLNGPGGYEQYF.

V and J are TRBV2 and TRBJ1-2; maybe TRBD1 (6 bases). Trimming removed 6 bases at V and 2 bases at J, with 10 bases between. Germline V gives CDR1 SNHLY, CDR2 FYNNEI. The CDR3 loop spans 13 amino acids. The CDR3 DNA follows: TGTGCCAGCAGATGGGACAAAAACTATGGCTACACCTTC. Residues: CASRWDKNYGYTF.

The rearrangement uses TRBV28 and TRBJ1-3; tentatively, D is TRBD1 (5 bases). This CDR3 contains 16 residues. The germline V and J ends were trimmed by 2 bases and 0 bases, with 11 bases remaining between them. Germline V gene sequence: CDR1 MDHEN, CDR2 SYDVKM. DNA for the CDR3: TGTGCCAGCAGTTTAGGAGGGGCTCACTCTGGAAACACCATATATTTT. It is translated as CASSLGGAHSGNTIYF.

This chain uses TRBV9 with TRBJ1-2, with D perhaps TRBD1 (5 bases). With 4 bases removed from V and 5 bases from J, the gap between germline ends came to 18 bases. The germline gives CDR1 SGDLS, CDR2 YYNGEE. The CDR3 has 15 amino acids. In DNA form, the CDR3 reads TGTGCCAGCAGCAACCGGGGGGGAGCAAGATATGGCTACACCTTC. This translates into CASSNRGGARYGYTF.